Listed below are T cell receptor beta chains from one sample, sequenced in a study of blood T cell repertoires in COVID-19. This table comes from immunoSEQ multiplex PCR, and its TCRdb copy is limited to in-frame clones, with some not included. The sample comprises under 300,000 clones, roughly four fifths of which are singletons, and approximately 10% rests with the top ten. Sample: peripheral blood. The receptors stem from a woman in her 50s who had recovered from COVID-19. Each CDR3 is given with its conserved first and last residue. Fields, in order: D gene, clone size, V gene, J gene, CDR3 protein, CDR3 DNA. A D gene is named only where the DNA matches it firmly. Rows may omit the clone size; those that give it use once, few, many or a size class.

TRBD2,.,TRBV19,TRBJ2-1,CASTPGSASGYNEQFF,TGTGCCAGTACCCCCGGAAGTGCTAGCGGTTACAATGAGCAGTTCTTC
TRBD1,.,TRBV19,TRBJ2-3,CASRGTGTDTQYF,TGTGCCAGCAGGGGGACAGGCACAGATACGCAGTATTTT
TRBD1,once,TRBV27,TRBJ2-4,CASSKDRDRQNIQYF,TGTGCCAGCAGTAAGGACCGGGACAGACAAAACATTCAGTACTTC
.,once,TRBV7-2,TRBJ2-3,CASSNTDTQYF,TGTGCCAGCAGTAACACAGATACGCAGTATTTT
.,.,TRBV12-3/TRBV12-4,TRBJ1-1,CASSLAQNTEAFF,TGTGCCAGCAGTTTAGCCCAGAACACTGAAGCTTTCTTT
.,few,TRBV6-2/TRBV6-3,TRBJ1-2,CASSYEQAFYGYTF,TGTGCCAGCAGTTACGAGCAGGCCTTCTATGGCTACACCTTC
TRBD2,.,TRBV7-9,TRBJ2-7,CASSRLAGNEQYF,TGTGCCAGCAGCCGACTAGCGGGTAACGAGCAGTACTTC
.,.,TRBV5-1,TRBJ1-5,CASSPDGSSGHSNQPQHF,TGCGCCAGCAGCCCCGATGGCAGTTCAGGCCATAGCAATCAGCCCCAGCATTTT
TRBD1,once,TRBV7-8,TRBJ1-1,CASSRIPPRDRNTEAFF,TGTGCCAGCAGCCGAATCCCTCCCCGGGACAGGAACACTGAAGCTTTCTTT
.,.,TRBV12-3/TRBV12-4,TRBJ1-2,CASSYGLGGYTF,TGTGCCAGCAGTTACGGACTTGGCGGCTACACCTTC
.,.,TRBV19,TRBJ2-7,CASSMIPSSGGRYEQYF,TGTGCCAGTAGTATGATCCCCTCTTCGGGCGGGCGCTACGAGCAGTACTTC
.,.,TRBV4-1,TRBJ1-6,CASSQESESRGNSPLHF,TGCGCCAGCAGCCAAGAAAGCGAAAGCCGCGGGAATTCACCCCTCCACTTT
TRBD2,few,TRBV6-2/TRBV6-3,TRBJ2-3,CASSRGGRPDTQYF,TGTGCCAGCAGCCGGGGGGGCCGCCCAGATACGCAGTATTTT
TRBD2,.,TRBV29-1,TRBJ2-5,CSVEGPAGNQETQYF,TGCAGCGTTGAAGGCCCAGCGGGGAACCAAGAGACCCAGTACTTC
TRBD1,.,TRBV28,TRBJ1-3,CASSRTGYSGNTIYF,TGTGCCAGCAGTCGGACAGGGTATAGTGGAAACACCATATATTTT
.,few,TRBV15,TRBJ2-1,CATSRERLYNEQFF,TGTGCCACCAGCAGAGAGCGGCTTTACAATGAGCAGTTCTTC
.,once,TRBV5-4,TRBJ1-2,CASSLSVNYGYTF,TGTGCCAGCAGCTTGTCCGTAAACTATGGCTACACCTTC
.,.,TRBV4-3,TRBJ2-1,CASSQDHHPDFGGGDEQFF,TGCGCCAGCAGCCAAGACCACCACCCGGACTTTGGCGGGGGCGATGAGCAGTTCTTC
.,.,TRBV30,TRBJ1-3,CAWSTGSGNTIYF,TGTGCCTGGAGTACGGGCTCTGGAAACACCATATATTTT
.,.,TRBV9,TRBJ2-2,CASSVAPVAGELFF,TGTGCCAGCAGCGTAGCCCCGGTTGCCGGGGAGCTGTTTTTT
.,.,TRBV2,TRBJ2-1,CASSVVTFGGSEQFF,TGTGCCAGCAGTGTCGTAACTTTTGGGGGCAGTGAGCAGTTCTTC
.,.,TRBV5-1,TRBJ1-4,CASSRHATNEKLFF,TGCGCCAGCAGCCGACACGCAACTAATGAAAAACTGTTTTTT
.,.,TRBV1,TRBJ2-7,CTSREGAGGHEQYF,TGCACCAGCCGAGAAGGGGCAGGGGGTCACGAGCAGTACTTC
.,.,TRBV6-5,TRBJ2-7,CASSHSGYEQYF,TGTGCCAGCAGTCACAGCGGCTACGAGCAGTACTTC
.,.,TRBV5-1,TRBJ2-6,CASSLRSRRARGANVLTF,TGCGCCAGCAGCTTAAGGTCGAGGAGGGCGCGAGGGGCCAACGTCCTGACTTTC
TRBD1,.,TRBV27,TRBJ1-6,CASSTRSDRGSYNSPLHF,TGTGCCAGCAGTACCCGATCGGACAGGGGATCCTATAATTCACCCCTCCACTTT
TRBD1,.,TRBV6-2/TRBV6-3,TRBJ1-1,CASSQVTGWGNTEAFF,TGTGCCAGCAGTCAAGTGACAGGGTGGGGCAACACTGAAGCTTTCTTT
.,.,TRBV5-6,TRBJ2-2,CASSPRTSNTGELFF,TGTGCCAGCAGCCCCCGGACTTCGAACACCGGGGAGCTGTTTTTT
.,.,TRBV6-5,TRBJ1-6,CASSYGGSYNSPLHF,TGTGCCAGCAGTTACGGAGGCTCCTATAATTCACCCCTCCACTTT
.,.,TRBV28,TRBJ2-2,CASSFGWEAAGELFF,TGTGCCAGCAGTTTTGGGTGGGAGGCGGCCGGGGAGCTGTTTTTT
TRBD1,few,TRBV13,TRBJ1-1,CASSYDDRATEAFF,TGTGCCAGCAGCTACGACGACAGGGCCACTGAAGCTTTCTTT
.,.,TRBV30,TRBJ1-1,CAWRTVFGAFF,TGTGCCTGGAGGACGGTTTTCGGGGCTTTCTTT
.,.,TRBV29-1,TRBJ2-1,CSVVVAVDLKPQFF,TGCAGCGTTGTGGTAGCCGTTGATTTAAAACCGCAGTTCTTC
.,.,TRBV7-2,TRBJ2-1,CASSLVQGYSEQFF,TGTGCCAGCAGCTTAGTGCAGGGGTATAGTGAGCAGTTCTTC
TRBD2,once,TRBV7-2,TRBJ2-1,CASRTIPGLAGGDNEQFF,TGTGCCAGCAGAACAATACCGGGACTAGCGGGGGGCGACAATGAGCAGTTCTTC
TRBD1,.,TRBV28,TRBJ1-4,CASSQGGPGGEKLFF,TGTGCCAGCAGCCAGGGTGGACCAGGGGGTGAAAAACTGTTTTTT
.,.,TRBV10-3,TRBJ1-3,CAISGENTIYF,TGTGCCATCAGTGGAGAAAACACCATATATTTT
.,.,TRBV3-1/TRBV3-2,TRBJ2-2,CASSISGGGTGELFF,TGTGCCAGCAGTATCTCGGGGGGCGGCACCGGGGAGCTGTTTTTT
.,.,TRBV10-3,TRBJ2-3,CAISESAGTDTQYF,TGTGCCATCAGTGAGTCCGCAGGCACAGATACGCAGTATTTT
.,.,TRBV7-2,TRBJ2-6,CASSYSWGRSGGANVLTF,TGTGCCAGCAGCTACTCCTGGGGGCGGTCGGGAGGGGCCAACGTCCTGACTTTC
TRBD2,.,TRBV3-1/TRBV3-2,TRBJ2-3,CASSPSGSRADTQYF,TGTGCCAGCAGCCCCAGCGGGAGTCGGGCAGATACGCAGTATTTT
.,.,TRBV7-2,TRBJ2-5,CASSSVRQETQYF,TGTGCCAGCAGCTCCGTCAGACAAGAGACCCAGTACTTC
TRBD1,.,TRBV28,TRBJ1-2,CASSFRGRGYGYTF,TGTGCCAGCAGTTTCAGGGGGCGAGGCTATGGCTACACCTTC
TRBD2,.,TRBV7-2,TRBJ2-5,CASSFGLAETQYF,TGTGCCAGCAGCTTTGGACTAGCGGAGACCCAGTACTTC
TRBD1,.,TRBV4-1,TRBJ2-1,CASSQGTGGVNEQFF,TGCGCCAGCAGCCAAGGAACAGGGGGCGTCAATGAGCAGTTCTTC
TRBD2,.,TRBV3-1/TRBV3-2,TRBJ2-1,CASSQGELAGSYNEQFF,TGTGCCAGCAGCCAAGGCGAACTAGCGGGGTCCTACAATGAGCAGTTCTTC
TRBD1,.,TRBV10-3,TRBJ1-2,CAISSTGGGPYGYTF,TGTGCCATCAGTTCGACAGGGGGCGGGCCCTATGGCTACACCTTC
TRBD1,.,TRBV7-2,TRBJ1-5,CASSEDRDQPQHF,TGTGCCAGCAGCGAGGACAGGGATCAGCCCCAGCATTTT
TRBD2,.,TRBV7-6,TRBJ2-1,CASSLTGLAGADEQFF,TGTGCCAGCAGCTTAACCGGACTAGCGGGAGCCGATGAGCAGTTCTTC
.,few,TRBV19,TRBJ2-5,CASSSLHQETQYF,TGTGCCAGTAGTTCCCTACACCAAGAGACCCAGTACTTC
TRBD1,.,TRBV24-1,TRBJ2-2,CATSDFGTGGLTGELFF,TGTGCCACCAGTGATTTTGGGACAGGGGGTCTCACCGGGGAGCTGTTTTTT
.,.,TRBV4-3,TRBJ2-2,CASSQDPGFGTGELFF,TGCGCCAGCAGCCAAGATCCAGGGTTTGGCACCGGGGAGCTGTTTTTT
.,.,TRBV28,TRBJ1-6,CASSSEQGMNSPLHF,TGTGCCAGCAGTTCTGAACAGGGTATGAATTCACCCCTCCACTTT
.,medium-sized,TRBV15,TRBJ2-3,CATSGSGITDTQYF,TGTGCCACCAGCGGGAGCGGAATCACAGATACGCAGTATTTT
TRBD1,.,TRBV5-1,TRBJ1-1,CASTRTGPNTEAFF,TGCGCCAGCACCCGGACAGGGCCGAACACTGAAGCTTTCTTT
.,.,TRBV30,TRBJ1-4,CAWSVSTTNEKLFF,TGTGCCTGGAGTGTATCGACAACAAATGAAAAACTGTTTTTT
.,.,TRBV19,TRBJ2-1,CASSRNGQLQFF,TGTGCCAGTAGTAGGAATGGACAGCTGCAGTTCTTC
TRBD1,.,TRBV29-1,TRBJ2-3,CSVGQGTSTDTQYF,TGCAGCGTAGGACAGGGGACCTCCACAGATACGCAGTATTTT
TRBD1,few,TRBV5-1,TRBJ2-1,CASSQPGQGANEQFF,TGCGCCAGCAGCCAACCGGGACAGGGGGCGAATGAGCAGTTCTTC
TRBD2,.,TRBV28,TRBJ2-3,CASSYREGADTQYF,TGTGCCAGCAGTTACCGGGAGGGGGCAGATACGCAGTATTTT